This TCR beta chain was sequenced in a study of regulatory T cells in long-lasting Graves disease. As for time point: newly diagnosed GD, antithyroid drugs for less than 3 months. The TCR library used RNA extracted from PBMCs. V dropped 6 bases and J dropped 1 base, with 8 bases sitting between them. Germline values: CDR1 KGHSH, CDR2 LQKENI. There are 13 residues in the CDR3. In its sample, this clonotype was seen many times. Its matching antigen is unknown. Study results and limitations: Fewer public clonotypes were shared by new patients (approximately 970) than by persistent patients (about 2,500). The small sample size may have reduced accuracy.

Building of the TCR beta libraries involved iRepertoire HTBI primers and Arm-PCR of CDR3 regions. TCRdb processed the multiplex PCR reads anew with MiXCR; each CDR3 protein has one entry. The sample contains about 520,000 distinct CDR3 sequences, around 13% of which appear only once. The same data also contributed to another study, on T cells in Graves' hyperthyroidism and ophthalmopathy.

The specimen was peripheral blood mononuclear cells (PBMCs), collected at new diagnosis, from a patient treated with antithyroid drugs. This sequence joins TRBV18 and TRBJ2-3, with D tentatively TRBD1 or TRBD2 (5 bases each). This TCR came from a woman aged 25 to 45 with Graves disease. The CDR3 DNA follows: TGTGCCAGCTCGTGGGACCGCACAGATACGCAGTATTTT. Translating gives CASSWDRTDTQYF.